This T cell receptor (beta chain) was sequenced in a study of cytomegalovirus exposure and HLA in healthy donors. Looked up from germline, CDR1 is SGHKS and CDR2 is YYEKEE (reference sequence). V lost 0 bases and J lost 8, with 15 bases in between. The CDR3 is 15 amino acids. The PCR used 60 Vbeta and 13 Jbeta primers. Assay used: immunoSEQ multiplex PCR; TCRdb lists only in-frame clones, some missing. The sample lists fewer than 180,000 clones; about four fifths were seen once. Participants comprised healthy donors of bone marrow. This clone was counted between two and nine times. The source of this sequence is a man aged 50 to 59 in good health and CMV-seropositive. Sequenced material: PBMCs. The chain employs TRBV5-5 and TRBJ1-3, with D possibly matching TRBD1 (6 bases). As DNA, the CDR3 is TGTGCCAGCAGCTTGGCTATACAGGGTGGGGACACCATATATTTT. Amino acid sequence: CASSLAIQGGDTIYF. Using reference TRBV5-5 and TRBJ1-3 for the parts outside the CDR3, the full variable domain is DAGVTQSPTHLIKTRGQQVTLRCSPISGHKSVSWYQQVLGQGPQFIFQYYEKEERGRGNFPDRFSARQFPNYSSELNVNALLLGDSALYLCASSLAIQGGDTIYFGEGSWLTVV.